The rows below give T cell receptor beta chains drawn from one sample of a study of blood T cell repertoires in COVID-19. Sequenced by immunoSEQ multiplex PCR; TCRdb stores in-frame clones only, minus some. The table lists around 180,000 clones, 89% of them singletons. The specimen was PBMCs or T cells enriched from blood (not recorded which). The receptor source for this set is a woman aged 40 to 49 with acute COVID-19. Each CDR3 is given without its conserved first and last residue.

CDR3 length: 14; J gene: TRBJ2-3; V gene: TRBV3-1/TRBV3-2; CDR3 protein: ASSQVPGGAADTQY
CDR3 length: 12; J gene: TRBJ2-7; V gene: TRBV5-1; CDR3 protein: ASSPRDYSYEQY
CDR3 length: 12; J gene: TRBJ2-1; V gene: TRBV5-1; CDR3 protein: ASSPTGTYNEQF
CDR3 length: 13; J gene: TRBJ2-5; V gene: TRBV11-2; CDR3 protein: ASSLGGGRVETQY
CDR3 length: 15; J gene: TRBJ2-1; V gene: TRBV19; CDR3 protein: ASSIDWSGGSYNEQF
CDR3 length: 12; J gene: TRBJ1-6; V gene: TRBV3-1/TRBV3-2; CDR3 protein: ASSQPGGVSPLH
CDR3 length: 14; J gene: TRBJ2-3; V gene: TRBV30; CDR3 protein: AWSVGTSGMTDTQY
CDR3 length: 13; J gene: TRBJ2-5; V gene: TRBV5-1; CDR3 protein: ASSTTSGGAQTQY
CDR3 length: 11; J gene: TRBJ1-2; V gene: TRBV7-3; CDR3 protein: ASSLSKGDGYT
CDR3 length: 14; J gene: TRBJ2-1; V gene: TRBV19; CDR3 protein: ASSIDQGRAYNEQF
CDR3 length: 9; J gene: TRBJ1-2; V gene: TRBV6-5; CDR3 protein: ASRGVYGYT
CDR3 length: 13; J gene: TRBJ1-1; V gene: TRBV7-9; CDR3 protein: ASSHPRGGNTEAF
CDR3 length: 13; J gene: TRBJ2-2; V gene: TRBV5-1; CDR3 protein: ASSLAGGRTGELF
CDR3 length: 11; J gene: TRBJ1-2; V gene: TRBV6-5; CDR3 protein: ASRTRQGDGYT
CDR3 length: 16; J gene: TRBJ2-2; V gene: TRBV4-1; CDR3 protein: ASSQTGLAGAGTGELF
CDR3 length: 10; J gene: TRBJ1-2; V gene: TRBV28; CDR3 protein: ASGTGLYGYT
CDR3 length: 12; J gene: TRBJ2-1; V gene: TRBV7-2; CDR3 protein: ASSFTGQYNEQF
CDR3 length: 12; J gene: TRBJ1-6; V gene: TRBV4-1; CDR3 protein: ASSQLLYGSPLH
CDR3 length: 12; J gene: TRBJ2-1; V gene: TRBV6-5; CDR3 protein: ASSSSGTYNEQF
CDR3 length: 13; J gene: TRBJ2-7; V gene: TRBV19; CDR3 protein: ASRGTGRGYYEQY
CDR3 length: 15; J gene: TRBJ1-1; V gene: TRBV7-8; CDR3 protein: ASSNIPQELRNTEAF
CDR3 length: 16; J gene: TRBJ1-3; V gene: TRBV7-9; CDR3 protein: ASSLWGPQGGVGNTIY
CDR3 length: 12; J gene: TRBJ2-3; V gene: TRBV10-3; CDR3 protein: AISESPPTDTQY
CDR3 length: 10; J gene: TRBJ2-7; V gene: TRBV29-1; CDR3 protein: SVVLGAYEQY
CDR3 length: 13; J gene: TRBJ1-2; V gene: TRBV19; CDR3 protein: ASSPDRAQNYGYT
CDR3 length: 13; J gene: TRBJ2-7; V gene: TRBV11-2; CDR3 protein: ASSLVSLAGYEQY
CDR3 length: 15; J gene: TRBJ1-4; V gene: TRBV12-5; CDR3 protein: ASGLRTGPHTNEKLF
CDR3 length: 12; J gene: TRBJ2-3; V gene: TRBV29-1; CDR3 protein: SVESLAEQDTQY
CDR3 length: 15; J gene: TRBJ2-1; V gene: TRBV4-2; CDR3 protein: ASSQDQGGGAYNEQF
CDR3 length: 14; J gene: TRBJ2-2; V gene: TRBV11-2; CDR3 protein: ASSLKWAPGTGELF